A single sample is the source of the 24 T cell receptor beta chains below, sequenced in a study of shared T cell receptors in the human thymus. The data were produced by immunoSEQ multiplex PCR, yet TCRdb's version contains in-frame clones alone and is incomplete. Among 500,000 to 750,000 clones listed, roughly 90% were seen once. The sample was also linked to a second study, of human thymus T cells.

Sequenced input: thymocytes. The receptors derive from a boy under two years old with a congenital heart defect.

This chain joins TRBV7-2 and TRBJ2-7; D not certain. CDR1 and CDR2 from the germline V gene are SGHTA and FQGNSA. The CDR3 loop spans 12 amino acids. Deletions cut 1 base from V and 3 bases from J, with 4 bases between. The CDR3 DNA reads TGTGCCAGCAGCTTAGGCGTCTACGAGCAGTACTTC. Its protein is CASSLGVYEQYF.

The count of this clone is one. The rearrangement uses TRBV25-1 and TRBJ1-4; 8 positions agree with TRBD1. Germline V gene sequence: CDR1 MGHDK, CDR2 SYGVNS. J lost 3 bases, V lost 5 bases, and 8 bases had no gene match. The CDR3 length is 16 residues. CDR3 protein: CASSPHRQGSNEKLFF. The CDR3 region has the DNA TGTGCCAGCAGTCCGCATAGACAGGGGTCTAATGAAAAACTGTTTTTT.

The chain couples TRBV5-4 to TRBJ2-1; 7 bases align to TRBD1. Germline CDR1 is SGHNT and CDR2 is YYREEE (reference sequence). The CDR3 consists of 16 residues. V lost 4 bases and J lost 11; bases outside the gene matches: 18. CDR3 nucleotide sequence: TGTGCCAGCAGCCCTCTTGGTGAGGGGGCTCAGGGGAAGCAGTTCTTC. Encoded protein: CASSPLGEGAQGKQFF.

V usage is TRBV2 and J usage is TRBJ2-1; 16 positions agree with TRBD2. Germline loops: CDR1 SNHLY, CDR2 FYNNEI. This CDR3 has 20 residues. The ends lost 6 bases at V and 4 bases at J; junction bases unmatched: 15. The CDR3 bases are TGTGCCAGCAGCCAATTGGGGGGACTAGCGGGAGGGCCCGTGTACAATGAGCAGTTCTTC. This codes for CASSQLGGLAGGPVYNEQFF. The entire variable domain, with the rest obtained from reference TRBV2 and TRBJ2-1, is as follows: EPEVTQTPSHQVTQMGQEVILRCVPISNHLYFYWYRQILGQKVEFLVSFYNNEISEKSEIFDDQFSVERPDGSNFTLKIRSTKLEDSAMYFCASSQLGGLAGGPVYNEQFFGPGTRLTVL.

This clone was counted only a few times. The V gene is TRBV4-3, the J gene TRBJ1-4, with TRBD1 identical over 9 bases. V was pared by 3 bases and J by 2 bases, with 16 bases of the junction left unmatched. This CDR3 region has 20 residues. Germline loops: CDR1 LGHNA, CDR2 YSLEER. CDR3: CASSQVQGAASRETNEKLFF. The CDR3 DNA reads as TGCGCCAGCAGCCAGGTACAGGGGGCGGCCTCCCGCGAGACTAATGAAAAACTGTTTTTT.

The chain recombines TRBV23-1 with TRBJ2-7; TRBD1 matches at 7 bases. TRBV23-1 is filed as an ORF, its function uncertain. The V segment lost 0 bases and the J segment 4 bases; nucleotides outside the gene matches: 6. The CDR3 is 15 amino acids. In DNA form, the CDR3 reads TGCGCCAGCAGTCAATCCCCCAGGGGGAGTTACGAGCAGTACTTC. Translation: CASSQSPRGSYEQYF.

This chain uses TRBV6-5 with TRBJ1-1; 9 bases align to TRBD1. Unmatched junction bases numbered 5, after V lost 0 bases and J lost 3 bases. Germline CDR1 MNHEY, CDR2 SVGAGI. The CDR3 extends over 16 amino acids. Here the CDR3 reads CASSYSSDRGDTEAFF. Here the CDR3 DNA reads TGTGCCAGCAGTTACTCGTCCGACAGGGGGGACACTGAAGCTTTCTTT.

This CDR3 reads CATSRDHRGDTEAFF. CDR3 in DNA: TGTGCCACCAGCAGAGATCACAGGGGGGACACTGAAGCTTTCTTT. V gene TRBV15 combines with J gene TRBJ1-1, with 8 bases aligning to TRBD1. This CDR3 has 15 residues. Per germline, CDR1 LNHNV and CDR2 YYDKDF (reference sequence). V lost 0 bases and J lost 3; bases outside the gene matches: 3.

The chain recombines TRBV9 with TRBJ2-7; possible D gene TRBD2, 5 bases. V was cut by 3 bases and J by 0 bases, with 7 bases left in between. This CDR3 has 13 amino acids. Germline V gene sequence: CDR1 SGDLS, CDR2 YYNGEE. The CDR3: CASSDGVSYEQYF. Here the CDR3 DNA reads TGTGCCAGCAGCGACGGGGTCTCCTACGAGCAGTACTTC.

In the case of this clone: One end of the junction fails to match germline, which may point to a read error. The V call is TRBV12-5, the J call TRBJ1-2; 8 bases match TRBD1. The length of the CDR3 is 13 residues. Germline values: CDR1 LGHNT, CDR2 FRNRAP. CDR3: CASAPRTGHGYPF. CDR3 coding DNA: TGTGCTAGTGCCCCCCGGACAGGGCATGGCTACCCCTTC.

On this clone itself: At the DNA level, this CDR3 is encoded by other sequences in the same sample as well. This chain connects TRBV27 to TRBJ1-1; D ambiguous. Germline V gives CDR1 MNHEY, CDR2 SMNVEV (reference sequence). The CDR3 length is 11 residues. Trimming removed 6 bases from V and 4 bases from J, with 6 bases in between. The CDR3 loop is CASRTGTEAFF. CDR3 nucleotides: TGTGCCAGCAGGACGGGCACTGAAGCTTTCTTT.

The rearrangement uses TRBV14 and TRBJ1-1; 7 nucleotides line up with TRBD1. This CDR3 comprises 15 residues. Germline values: CDR1 SGHDN, CDR2 FVKESK. The V segment lost 4 bases and the J segment 5 bases; nucleotides outside the gene matches: 10. The CDR3 region is CASSPEQGPETEAFF. The CDR3 DNA sequence: TGTGCCAGCAGCCCCGAACAGGGGCCGGAGACTGAAGCTTTCTTT.

V is TRBV9 and J is TRBJ1-1, with no clear D. The CDR3 runs 15 residues. Trimming left V 6 bases short and J 3 bases short, with 18 bases between. Germline V gene lookup returns CDR1 SGDLS and CDR2 YYNGEE. CDR3 DNA sequence: TGTGCCAGCACCAAGAGCACAAATCGGGACACTGAAGCTTTCTTT. Translated, it gives CASTKSTNRDTEAFF.

This clone was seen only once. The V gene is TRBV29-1, the J gene TRBJ2-5; maybe TRBD2 (6 bases). Germline CDR1 SQVTM, CDR2 ANQGSEA. Trimming pared 0 bases from V and 4 bases from J, leaving 33 bases between. This CDR3 has 21 amino acids. Written as DNA, the CDR3 is TGCAGCGTTGAAGATCGGGCCGAAGATCGGGGAGTGAGCCGGGGAGGAGAGACCCAGTACTTC. Translation gives CSVEDRAEDRGVSRGGETQYF.

V gene TRBV5-1 combines with J gene TRBJ2-1; perhaps TRBD2 as D (7 bases). Per germline, CDR1 SGHRS and CDR2 YFSETQ. This CDR3 region has 16 residues. The V and J ends lost 1 base and 4 bases respectively, with 15 bases between them. The CDR3 reads CASSLFGGAGYNEQFF. CDR3 bases: TGCGCCAGCAGCTTGTTTGGGGGGGCGGGATACAATGAGCAGTTCTTC.

The chain couples TRBV27 to TRBJ2-7; 8 bases map to TRBD2. CDR3 length: 15 amino acids. Germline loops: CDR1 MNHEY, CDR2 SMNVEV (reference sequence). V lost 7 bases to trimming and J lost 2 bases; unmatched junction nucleotides: 10. CDR3 in amino acids: CASTRLAGPTYEQYF. DNA for the CDR3: TGTGCCAGCACCCGGCTAGCGGGCCCTACCTACGAGCAGTACTTC.

The CDR3 DNA reads as TGTGCCAGCAGCTTGCTATCAGGGGACTATGGCTACACCTTC. Amino acid sequence: CASSLLSGDYGYTF. The chain couples TRBV5-4 to TRBJ1-2, with a weak D call TRBD1 (6 bases). In germline, CDR1 is SGHNT, CDR2 YYREEE (reference sequence). Trimming pared 1 base from V and 3 bases from J, leaving 10 bases between. The CDR3 runs to 14 residues.

This clone appeared a single time. The rearrangement uses TRBV28 and TRBJ2-1, with D perhaps matching TRBD2 (6 bases). Germline V gene data show CDR1 as MDHEN and CDR2 as SYDVKM. Trimming shortened V by 8 bases and J by 1 base, and 15 bases separated the two germline ends. This CDR3 spans 15 amino acids. The CDR3 reads CASSYGGSSYNEQFF. The CDR3 coding sequence is TGTGCCAGCTCGTATGGGGGGTCATCCTACAATGAGCAGTTCTTC.

The CDR3 DNA sequence: TGTGCCAGCAGCTTGACCACAGGTCTTAATGAGCAGTTCTTC. Its translation: CASSLTTGLNEQFF. This sequence joins TRBV5-6 and TRBJ2-1, with D perhaps matching TRBD1 (5 bases). The germline V and J ends were trimmed by 1 base and 7 bases, with 12 bases remaining between them. The CDR3 extends over 14 amino acids. Germline values: CDR1 SGHDT, CDR2 YYEEEE. The complete variable domain, with remaining parts taken from reference TRBV5-6 and TRBJ2-1, reads DAGVTQSPTHLIKTRGQQVTLRCSPKSGHDTVSWYQQALGQGPQFIFQYYEEEERQRGNFPDRFSGHQFPNYSSELNVNALLLGDSALYLCASSLTTGLNEQFFGPGTRLTVL.

The chain carries TRBV2 and TRBJ1-1; 11 positions agree with TRBD1. After removal of 9 bases from V and 5 bases from J, the junction contained 5 bases not matched to a gene. Germline values: CDR1 SNHLY, CDR2 FYNNEI. The CDR3 runs to 13 residues. Written as DNA, the CDR3 is TGTGCCAGTACTGGGACAGGGGGGACTGAAGCTTTCTTT. Translation: CASTGTGGTEAFF.

In its sample, this clone was seen a few times. The genes are TRBV7-3 and TRBJ2-1, with D possibly matching TRBD2 (6 bases). The CDR3 sequence is 14 residues long. Trimming cost V 1 base and J 6 bases, with 10 bases left between them. CDR1 and CDR2 from the germline V gene are SGHTA and FQGTGA. This chain's CDR3 is CASSLSGSGNEQFF. The CDR3 DNA sequence: TGTGCCAGCAGCTTAAGTGGTAGCGGCAATGAGCAGTTCTTC.

The V call is TRBV19, the J call TRBJ1-2, with D perhaps matching TRBD1 (6 bases). Germline assignment: CDR1 LNHDA and CDR2 SQIVND (reference sequence). This CDR3 comprises 11 residues. V shed 10 bases and J shed 8 bases, with 14 bases lying between them. The CDR3 DNA sequence: TGTGCCACCTCAGGGGTGGAAGGCTACACCTTC. This translates into CATSGVEGYTF.

This clone has a handful of counts. The chain is built from TRBV6-1 and TRBJ2-5, with TRBD1 matching 7 bases. Germline assignment: CDR1 MNHNS and CDR2 SASEGT. This CDR3 comprises 15 residues. Trimming cost V 4 bases and J 1 base; bases outside gene matches: 6. The CDR3 here is CASSAWGTAQETQYF. The CDR3 nucleotides read TGTGCCAGCAGTGCCTGGGGGACAGCCCAAGAGACCCAGTACTTC.

The rearrangement links TRBV15 to TRBJ2-4; D possibly corresponds to TRBD1 (6 bases). The CDR3 is 16 residues long. Trimming removed 3 bases at V and 2 bases at J, with 14 bases between. In germline, CDR1 is LNHNV, CDR2 YYDKDF (reference sequence). CDR3 coding DNA: TGTGCCACCAGCAGCCGGCTCCAGGGGTCCAAAAACATTCAGTACTTC. This translates into CATSSRLQGSKNIQYF. The whole variable domain, remainder taken from reference TRBV15 and TRBJ2-4, is DAMVIQNPRYQVTQFGKPVTLSCSQTLNHNVMYWYQQKSSQAPKLLFHYYDKDFNNEADTPDNFQSRRPNTSFCFLDIRSPGLGDTAMYLCATSSRLQGSKNIQYFGAGTRLSVL.